Below, 12 T cell receptor beta chains from the same sample are listed, as sequenced in a study of blood T cell repertoires in COVID-19. The data were produced by immunoSEQ multiplex PCR, yet TCRdb's version contains in-frame clones alone and is incomplete. The sample includes some 400,000 clones, around 87% seen only once; the top ten take 1% to 1.5%. Sequenced input: PBMCs or T cells enriched from blood (not recorded which). All receptors come from a man aged 30 to 39 who had recovered from COVID-19.

This chain links TRBV3-1 (or the pseudogene TRBV3-2) with TRBJ1-1, with D hard to call. Germline V gene lookup returns CDR1 LGHDT and CDR2 YNNKEL (reference sequence). The CDR3 spans 13 residues. The germline V and J ends were trimmed by 4 bases and 0 bases, with 6 bases remaining between them. CDR3 sequence reads: CASSPQMNTEAFF. CDR3 bases: TGTGCCAGCAGCCCCCAGATGAACACTGAAGCTTTCTTT.

This clone was detected a few times. The J gene is TRBJ1-2, the V gene TRBV6-5; 7 nucleotides agree with TRBD1. Germline loops: CDR1 MNHEY, CDR2 SVGAGI. V shed 0 bases, J shed 7 bases, and the junction held 5 bases outside the gene matches. The CDR3 runs 14 residues. CDR3 in amino acids: CASSYSGTAPGYTF. CDR3 bases: TGTGCCAGCAGTTACTCCGGGACAGCCCCTGGCTACACCTTC.

The chain couples TRBV7-2 to TRBJ2-3; a weak D match, TRBD1 (5 bases). The germline V gene has CDR1 SGHTA and CDR2 FQGNSA. Deletions cut 5 bases from V and 8 bases from J, with 14 bases between. This CDR3 has 13 amino acids. The CDR3 spells CASSPIPQVTQYF. The CDR3 bases are TGTGCCAGCAGCCCTATCCCACAGGTTACGCAGTATTTT.

In its sample, this clone was seen once. V and J are TRBV19 and TRBJ1-5; 9 positions match TRBD1. The junction had 12 bases not matched to a gene; V was cut back by 6 bases and J by 6 bases. Germline CDR1 is LNHDA and CDR2 is SQIVND (reference sequence). CDR3 size: 16 residues. Here the CDR3 DNA reads TGTGCCAGTAGAGACCCGGACAGGGGCGCGAGTCAGCCCCAGCATTTT. This encodes CASRDPDRGASQPQHF.

This clone was recorded only once. The chain carries TRBV6-5 and TRBJ2-6; D may be TRBD2 (5 bases). The length of the CDR3 is 15 residues. V shed 2 bases and J shed 3 bases, with 8 bases lying between them. Germline loops: CDR1 MNHEY, CDR2 SVGAGI. The CDR3 sequence is CASSYAGGGANVLTF. CDR3 in DNA: TGTGCCAGCAGTTACGCGGGCGGTGGGGCCAACGTCCTGACTTTC.

This clone was counted a few times. J is TRBJ1-1 and V is TRBV5-1, with a tentative D call TRBD1 (6 bases). V lost 6 bases and J 1 base, leaving 10 bases between the germline ends. Per the germline V gene, CDR1 is SGHRS and CDR2 is YFSETQ. The CDR3 length is 13 residues. In nucleotides, the CDR3 is TGCGCCAGCAAGGTGACAGGGAACACTGAAGCTTTCTTT. Translation gives CASKVTGNTEAFF. The full variable domain, in which reference TRBV5-1 and TRBJ1-1 provide the parts outside the CDR3, is KAGVTQTPRYLIKTRGQQVTLSCSPISGHRSVSWYQQTPGQGLQFLFEYFSETQRNKGNFPGRFSGRQFSNSRSEMNVSTLELGDSALYLCASKVTGNTEAFFGQGTRLTVV.

This chain uses TRBV2 with TRBJ1-1; TRBD1 might be the D (5 bases). This CDR3 is built from 14 residues. Germline assignment: CDR1 SNHLY and CDR2 FYNNEI. With 2 bases removed from V and 7 bases from J, the gap between germline ends came to 14 bases. CDR3 in amino acids: CASSELQDYFEAFF. The CDR3 DNA reads as TGTGCCAGCAGTGAATTACAGGACTACTTTGAAGCTTTCTTT.

The chain has TRBV2 and TRBJ1-2; no definite D call. V lost 11 bases and J lost 8, with 18 bases in between. Germline-derived CDR1 and CDR2 are SNHLY and FYNNEI. The CDR3 has 12 amino acids. Here the CDR3 reads CAFSLGLAGYTF. CDR3 in DNA: TGTGCCTTCTCTCTGGGCCTAGCGGGCTACACCTTC.

This sequence joins TRBV9 and TRBJ1-6; D unresolved. Looked up from germline, CDR1 is SGDLS and CDR2 is YYNGEE. V gave up 3 bases and J gave up 6 bases, with 13 bases separating them. The CDR3 spans 15 residues. The CDR3 DNA reads as TGTGCCAGCAGCGGGACTTGGACCGTTAATTCACCCCTCCACTTT. It is translated as CASSGTWTVNSPLHF.

The chain couples TRBV5-1 to TRBJ2-2, with a possible D match to TRBD1 (6 bases). The germline V gene encodes CDR1 SGHRS and CDR2 YFSETQ. The CDR3 covers 14 residues. The ends were cut back, 2 bases at V and 4 bases at J, with 9 bases in the middle. The chain's CDR3 is CASSFTGSTGELFF. For the CDR3, the DNA is TGCGCCAGCAGCTTTACAGGGTCCACCGGGGAGCTGTTTTTT.

This sequence joins TRBV7-8 and TRBJ1-2; 7 bases agree with TRBD1. The germline CDR1 and CDR2 sequences are SGHVS and FQNEAQ. The CDR3 spans 14 residues. J was trimmed by 3 bases and V by 6 bases; bases with no gene match: 7. The CDR3 loop is CASSRDSTYYGYTF. In DNA form, the CDR3 reads TGTGCCAGCAGTCGGGACAGCACGTACTATGGCTACACCTTC.

The genes are TRBV5-4 and TRBJ1-1, with 8 bases identical to TRBD1. In germline, CDR1 is SGHNT, CDR2 YYREEE (reference sequence). The CDR3 is 13 amino acids. Germline trimming cut 3 bases from V and 4 bases from J; bases unmatched to any gene: 2. Written as DNA, the CDR3 is TGTGCCAGCAGCTCTGGACAGGGCACTGAAGCTTTCTTT. Its protein product is CASSSGQGTEAFF.